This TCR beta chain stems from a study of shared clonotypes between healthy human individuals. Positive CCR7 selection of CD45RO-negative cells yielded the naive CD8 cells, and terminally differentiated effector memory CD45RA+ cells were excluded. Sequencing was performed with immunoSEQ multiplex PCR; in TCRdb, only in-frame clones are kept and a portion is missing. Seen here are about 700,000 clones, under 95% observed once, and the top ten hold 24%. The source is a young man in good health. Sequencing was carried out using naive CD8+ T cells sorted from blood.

The CDR3 reads CASSVSVDEAFF. CDR3 in DNA: TGTGCCAGCAGTGTGAGCGTAGACGAAGCTTTCTTT. The gene calls are TRBV2 and TRBJ1-1; D remains ambiguous. CDR1 is SNHLY and CDR2 is FYNNEI in the germline V gene. The CDR3 runs 12 residues. V lost 4 bases and J lost 8, with 11 bases in between.